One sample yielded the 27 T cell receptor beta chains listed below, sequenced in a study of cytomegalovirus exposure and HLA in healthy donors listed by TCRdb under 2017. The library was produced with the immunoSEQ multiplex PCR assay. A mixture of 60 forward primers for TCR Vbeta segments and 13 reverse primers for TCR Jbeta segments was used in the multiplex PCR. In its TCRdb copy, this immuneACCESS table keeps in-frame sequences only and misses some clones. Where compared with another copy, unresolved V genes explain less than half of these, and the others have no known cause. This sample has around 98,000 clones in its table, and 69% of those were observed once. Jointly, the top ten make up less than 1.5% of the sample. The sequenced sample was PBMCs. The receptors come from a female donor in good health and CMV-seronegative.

This CDR3 is CASSTGGFDSPLHF. For the CDR3, the DNA is TGCGCCAGCTCCACGGGGGGTTTTGATTCACCCCTCCACTTT. The J gene is TRBJ1-6, the V gene TRBV5-1; maybe TRBD1 (5 bases). Looked up from germline, CDR1 is SGHRS and CDR2 is YFSETQ. The CDR3 runs to 14 residues. Between the trimmed V and J ends, which lost 7 bases and 8 bases, there was a span of 16 bases.

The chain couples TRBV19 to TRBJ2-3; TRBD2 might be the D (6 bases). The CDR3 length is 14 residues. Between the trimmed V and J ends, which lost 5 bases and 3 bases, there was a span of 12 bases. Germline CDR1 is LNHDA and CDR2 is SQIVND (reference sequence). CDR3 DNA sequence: TGTGCCAGTAGTTGGACGGCGGGGACAGATACGCAGTATTTT. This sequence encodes CASSWTAGTDTQYF.

The DNA of the CDR3 is TGCGCCAGCCTCCCCGGACAGGGCAGGGGGTCGAACACTGAAGCTTTCTTT. As protein: CASLPGQGRGSNTEAFF. The chain recombines TRBV4-1 with TRBJ1-1; 8 bases map to TRBD1. V lost 8 bases, J lost 1 base, and 15 bases stayed unmatched. CDR3 length: 17 amino acids. From germline, CDR1 is MGHRA and CDR2 YSYEKL.

Written as DNA, the CDR3 is TGTGCCTGGAACCCACACCTGACAGGGCTAAAGTATGGCTACACCTTC. It translates to CAWNPHLTGLKYGYTF. The gene calls are TRBV30 and TRBJ1-2; 7 nucleotides line up with TRBD1. V lost 4 bases, J lost 5 bases, and 16 bases stayed unmatched. CDR1 is GTSNPN and CDR2 is SVGIG in the germline V gene (reference sequence). The CDR3 consists of 16 residues.

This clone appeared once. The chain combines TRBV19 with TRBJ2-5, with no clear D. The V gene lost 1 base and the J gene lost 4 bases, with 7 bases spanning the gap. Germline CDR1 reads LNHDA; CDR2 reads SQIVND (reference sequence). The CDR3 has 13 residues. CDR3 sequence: CASSIVRRETQYF. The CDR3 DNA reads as TGTGCCAGTAGTATAGTACGGAGAGAGACCCAGTACTTC.

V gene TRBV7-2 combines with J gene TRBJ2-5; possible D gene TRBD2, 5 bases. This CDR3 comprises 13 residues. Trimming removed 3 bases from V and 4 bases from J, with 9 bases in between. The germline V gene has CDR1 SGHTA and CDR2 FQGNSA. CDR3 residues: CASSFGLLETQYF. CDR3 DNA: TGTGCCAGCAGCTTCGGACTGCTAGAGACCCAGTACTTC.

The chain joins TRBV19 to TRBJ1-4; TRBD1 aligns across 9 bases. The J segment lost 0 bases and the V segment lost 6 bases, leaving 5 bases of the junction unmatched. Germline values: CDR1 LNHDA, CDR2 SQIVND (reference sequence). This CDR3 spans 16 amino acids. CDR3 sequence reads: CASSPGQGTTNEKLFF. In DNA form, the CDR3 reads TGTGCCAGTAGCCCGGGACAGGGCACAACTAATGAAAAACTGTTTTTT.

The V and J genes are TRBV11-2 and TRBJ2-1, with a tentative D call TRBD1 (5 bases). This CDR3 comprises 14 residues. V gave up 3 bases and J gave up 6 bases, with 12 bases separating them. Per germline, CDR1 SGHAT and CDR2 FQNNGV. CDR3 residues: CASSFIRVGNEQFF. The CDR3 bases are TGTGCCAGCAGCTTTATCAGGGTGGGCAATGAGCAGTTCTTC.

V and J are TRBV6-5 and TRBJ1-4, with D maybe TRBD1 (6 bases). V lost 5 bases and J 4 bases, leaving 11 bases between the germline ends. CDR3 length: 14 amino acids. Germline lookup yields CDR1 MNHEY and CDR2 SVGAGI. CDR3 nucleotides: TGTGCCAGCAGTCGGACAGAAGTTAATGAAAAACTGTTTTTT. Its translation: CASSRTEVNEKLFF.

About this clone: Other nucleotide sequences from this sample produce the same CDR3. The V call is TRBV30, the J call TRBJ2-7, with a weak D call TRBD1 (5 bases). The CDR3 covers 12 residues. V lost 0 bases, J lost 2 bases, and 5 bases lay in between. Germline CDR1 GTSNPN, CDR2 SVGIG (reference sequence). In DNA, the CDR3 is TGTGCCTGGAGTGTAGGGGCCTACGAGCAGTACTTC. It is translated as CAWSVGAYEQYF.

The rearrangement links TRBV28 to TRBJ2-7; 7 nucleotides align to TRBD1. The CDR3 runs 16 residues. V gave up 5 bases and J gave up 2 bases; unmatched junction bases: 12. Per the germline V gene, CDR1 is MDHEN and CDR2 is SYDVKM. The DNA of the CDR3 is TGTGCCAGCAGTATACTGGCAGGGGGACAGACCTACGAGCAGTACTTC. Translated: CASSILAGGQTYEQYF.

The CDR3 spells CASSLADRGRRTDTQYF. The DNA of the CDR3 is TGTGCCAGCAGCTTAGCGGACAGGGGGCGCCGGACAGATACGCAGTATTTT. This chain links TRBV7-6 with TRBJ2-3; 11 bases are shared with TRBD1. The CDR3 is 17 amino acids. The germline V gene has CDR1 SGHVS and CDR2 FNYEAQ. Losses at the gene ends were 0 bases for V and 3 bases for J; bases not matched to a gene: 5.

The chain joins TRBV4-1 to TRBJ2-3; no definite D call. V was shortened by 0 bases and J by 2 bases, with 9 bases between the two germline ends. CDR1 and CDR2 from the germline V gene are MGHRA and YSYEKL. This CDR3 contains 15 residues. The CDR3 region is CASSQEGYDTDTQYF. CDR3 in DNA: TGCGCCAGCAGCCAAGAGGGCTACGACACAGATACGCAGTATTTT.

The CDR3 DNA reads as TGTGCCAGCAGCTTAGAGGGCGGGCCCGGCTACTTC. This sequence encodes CASSLEGGPGYF. The rearrangement uses TRBV7-9 and TRBJ2-7; a possible D gene is TRBD2 (5 bases). In germline, CDR1 is SEHNR, CDR2 FQNEAQ (reference sequence). The CDR3 covers 12 residues. Trimming pared 1 base from V and 13 bases from J, leaving 14 bases between.

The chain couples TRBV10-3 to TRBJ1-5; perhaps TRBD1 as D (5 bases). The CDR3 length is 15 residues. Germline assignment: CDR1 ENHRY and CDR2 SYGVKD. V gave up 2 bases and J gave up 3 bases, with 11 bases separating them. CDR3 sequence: CAISERRGDNQPQHF. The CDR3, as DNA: TGTGCCATCAGTGAGCGACGGGGGGACAATCAGCCCCAGCATTTT.

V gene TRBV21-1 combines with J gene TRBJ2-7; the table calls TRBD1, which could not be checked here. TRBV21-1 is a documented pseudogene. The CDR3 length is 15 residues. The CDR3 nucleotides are TGTGCCAGCAGCTCAAGGGGACAGGTCTCCTACGAGCAGTACTTC. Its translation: CASSSRGQVSYEQYF.

As DNA, the CDR3 is TGCGCCAGCAGCCCGGGGGGGACCGGGGAGCTGTTTTTT. Residues: CASSPGGTGELFF. The V gene is TRBV5-1, the J gene TRBJ2-2; TRBD2 agrees at 8 bases. V lost 4 bases to trimming and J lost 5 bases; unmatched junction nucleotides: 1. This CDR3 has 13 residues. CDR1 and CDR2 from the germline V gene are SGHRS and YFSETQ.

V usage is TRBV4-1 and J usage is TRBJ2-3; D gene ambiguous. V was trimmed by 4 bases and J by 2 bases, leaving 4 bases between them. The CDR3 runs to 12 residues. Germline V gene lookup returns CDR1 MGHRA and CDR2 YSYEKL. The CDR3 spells CASSLYTDTQYF. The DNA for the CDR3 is TGCGCCAGCAGCCTTTACACAGATACGCAGTATTTT.

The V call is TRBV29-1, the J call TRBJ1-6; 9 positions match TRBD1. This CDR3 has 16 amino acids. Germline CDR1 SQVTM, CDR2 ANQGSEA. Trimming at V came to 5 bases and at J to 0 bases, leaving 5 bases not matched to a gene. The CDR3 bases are TGCAGCGTTCAATTGGACAGGGGCTCCTATAATTCACCCCTCCACTTT. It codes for CSVQLDRGSYNSPLHF.

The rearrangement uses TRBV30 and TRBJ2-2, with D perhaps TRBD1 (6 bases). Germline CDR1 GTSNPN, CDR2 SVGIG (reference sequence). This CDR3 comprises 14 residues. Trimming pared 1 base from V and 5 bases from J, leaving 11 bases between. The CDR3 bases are TGTGCCTGGAGTGCAGGGGACCGGACCGGGGAGCTGTTTTTT. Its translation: CAWSAGDRTGELFF. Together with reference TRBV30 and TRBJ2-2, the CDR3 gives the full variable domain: SQTIHQWPATLVQPVGSPLSLECTVEGTSNPNLYWYRQAAGRGLQLLFYSVGIGQISSEVPQNLSASRPQDRQFILSSKKLLLSDSGFYLCAWSAGDRTGELFFGEGSRLTVL.

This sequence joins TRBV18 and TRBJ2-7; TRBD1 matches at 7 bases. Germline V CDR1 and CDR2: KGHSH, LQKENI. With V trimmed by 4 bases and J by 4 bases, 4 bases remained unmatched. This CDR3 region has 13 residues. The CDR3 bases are TGTGCCAGCTCACAACGGGACAGTTACGAGCAGTACTTC. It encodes CASSQRDSYEQYF.

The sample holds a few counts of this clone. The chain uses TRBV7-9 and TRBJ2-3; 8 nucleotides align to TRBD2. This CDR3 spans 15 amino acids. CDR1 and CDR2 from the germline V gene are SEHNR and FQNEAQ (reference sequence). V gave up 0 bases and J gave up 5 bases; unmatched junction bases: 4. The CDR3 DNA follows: TGTGCCAGCAGCTTAGCCCTAGCGGGCGTAGATACGCAGTATTTT. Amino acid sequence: CASSLALAGVDTQYF.

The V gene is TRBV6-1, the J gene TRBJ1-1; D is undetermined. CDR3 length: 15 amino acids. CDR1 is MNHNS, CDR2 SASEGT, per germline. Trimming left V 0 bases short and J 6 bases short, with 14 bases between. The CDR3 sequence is CASSEARRRNPEAFF. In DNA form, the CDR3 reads TGTGCCAGCAGTGAAGCTCGCAGGCGTAACCCTGAAGCTTTCTTT.

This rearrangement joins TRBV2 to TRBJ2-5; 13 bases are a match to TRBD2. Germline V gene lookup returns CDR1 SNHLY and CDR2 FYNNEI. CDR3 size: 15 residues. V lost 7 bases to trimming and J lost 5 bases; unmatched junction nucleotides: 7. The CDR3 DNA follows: TGTGCCAGCAAGGGAGGACTAGCGGGAGAGGAGACCCAGTACTTC. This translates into CASKGGLAGEETQYF.

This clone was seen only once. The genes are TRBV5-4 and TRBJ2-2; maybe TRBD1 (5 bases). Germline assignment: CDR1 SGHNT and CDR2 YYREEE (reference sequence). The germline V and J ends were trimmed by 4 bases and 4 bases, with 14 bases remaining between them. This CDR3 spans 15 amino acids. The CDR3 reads CASSPPQGSTGELFF. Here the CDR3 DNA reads TGTGCCAGCAGCCCCCCTCAGGGAAGCACCGGGGAGCTGTTTTTT.

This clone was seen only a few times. The CDR3 region is CASSELVGVGRPYEQYF. The CDR3, as DNA: TGCGCCAGCAGTGAGCTCGTAGGGGTGGGGAGGCCCTACGAGCAGTACTTC. V gene TRBV10-1 combines with J gene TRBJ2-7; D may be TRBD2 (6 bases). There are 17 residues in the CDR3. Germline V gene data show CDR1 as WNHNN and CDR2 as SYGVQD (reference sequence). Trimming shortened V by 2 bases and J by 2 bases, and 19 bases separated the two germline ends.

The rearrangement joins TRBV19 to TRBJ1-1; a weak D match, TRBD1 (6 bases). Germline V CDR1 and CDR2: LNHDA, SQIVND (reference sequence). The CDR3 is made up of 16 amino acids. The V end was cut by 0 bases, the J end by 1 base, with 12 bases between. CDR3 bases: TGTGCCAGTAGTATAGAACAGGGAGGGAGGAACACTGAAGCTTTCTTT. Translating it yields CASSIEQGGRNTEAFF.